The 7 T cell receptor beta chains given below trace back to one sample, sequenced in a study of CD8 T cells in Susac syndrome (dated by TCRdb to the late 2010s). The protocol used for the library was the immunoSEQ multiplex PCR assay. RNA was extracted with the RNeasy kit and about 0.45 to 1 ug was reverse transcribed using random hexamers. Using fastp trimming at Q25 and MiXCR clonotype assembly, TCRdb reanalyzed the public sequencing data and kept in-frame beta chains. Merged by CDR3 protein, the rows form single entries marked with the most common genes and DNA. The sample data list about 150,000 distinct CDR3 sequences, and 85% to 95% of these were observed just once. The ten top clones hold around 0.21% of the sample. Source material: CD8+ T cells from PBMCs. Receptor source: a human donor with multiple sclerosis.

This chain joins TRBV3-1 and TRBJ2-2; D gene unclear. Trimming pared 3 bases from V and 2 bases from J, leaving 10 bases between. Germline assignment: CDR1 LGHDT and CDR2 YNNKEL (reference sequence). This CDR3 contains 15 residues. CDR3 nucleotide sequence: TGTGCCAGCAGCCACAAGCCACTCAACACCGGGGAGCTGTTTTTT. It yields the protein CASSHKPLNTGELFF.

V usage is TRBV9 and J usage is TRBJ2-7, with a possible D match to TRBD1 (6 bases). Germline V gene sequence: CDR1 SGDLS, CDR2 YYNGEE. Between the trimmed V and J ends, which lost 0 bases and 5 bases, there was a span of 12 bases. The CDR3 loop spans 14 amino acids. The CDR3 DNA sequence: TGTGCCAGCAGCGTAGGCTCAGGGGCCAACGAGCAGTACTTC. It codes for CASSVGSGANEQYF.

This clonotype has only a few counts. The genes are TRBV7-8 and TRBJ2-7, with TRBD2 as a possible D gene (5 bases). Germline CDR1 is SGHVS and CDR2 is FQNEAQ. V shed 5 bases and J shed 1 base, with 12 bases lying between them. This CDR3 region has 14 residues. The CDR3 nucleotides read TGTGCCAGCAGCCTGACCCCGGGGTCCTACGAGCAGTACTTC. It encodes CASSLTPGSYEQYF.

CDR3: CASSLEQYEQYF. In DNA form, the CDR3 reads TGTGCCAGCAGCTTAGAGCAGTACGAGCAGTACTTC. The J gene is TRBJ2-7, the V gene TRBV7-9; no clear D. V lost 1 base and J lost 4, with 5 bases in between. The CDR3 has 12 amino acids. Looked up from germline, CDR1 is SEHNR and CDR2 is FQNEAQ (reference sequence).

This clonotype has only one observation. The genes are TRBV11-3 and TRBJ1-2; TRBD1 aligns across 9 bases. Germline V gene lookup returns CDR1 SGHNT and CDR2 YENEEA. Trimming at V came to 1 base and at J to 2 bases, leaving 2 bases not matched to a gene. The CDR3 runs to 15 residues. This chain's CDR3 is CASSLGDRANYGYTF. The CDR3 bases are TGTGCCAGCAGCTTAGGGGACAGGGCCAACTATGGCTACACCTTC. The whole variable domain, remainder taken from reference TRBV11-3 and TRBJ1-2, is EAGVVQSPRYKIIEKKQPVAFWCNPISGHNTLYWYLQNLGQGPELLIRYENEEAVDDSQLPKDRFSAERLKGVDSTLKIQPAELGDSAVYLCASSLGDRANYGYTFGSGTRLTVV.

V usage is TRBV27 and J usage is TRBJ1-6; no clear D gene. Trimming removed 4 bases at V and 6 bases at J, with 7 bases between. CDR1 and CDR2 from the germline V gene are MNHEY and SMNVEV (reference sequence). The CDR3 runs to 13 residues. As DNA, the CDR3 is TGTGCCAGCAGTTACGGCCCTAATTCACCCCTCCACTTT. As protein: CASSYGPNSPLHF.

The CDR3 is CSASRTSGGLHQETQYF. The CDR3 DNA follows: TGCAGTGCTAGTCGGACTAGCGGGGGGCTACACCAAGAGACCCAGTACTTC. The rearrangement joins TRBV20-1 to TRBJ2-5; TRBD2 aligns across 14 bases. Germline V CDR1 and CDR2: DFQATT, SNEGSKA (reference sequence). V gave up 3 bases and J gave up 0 bases; unmatched junction bases: 6. The CDR3 extends over 17 amino acids.